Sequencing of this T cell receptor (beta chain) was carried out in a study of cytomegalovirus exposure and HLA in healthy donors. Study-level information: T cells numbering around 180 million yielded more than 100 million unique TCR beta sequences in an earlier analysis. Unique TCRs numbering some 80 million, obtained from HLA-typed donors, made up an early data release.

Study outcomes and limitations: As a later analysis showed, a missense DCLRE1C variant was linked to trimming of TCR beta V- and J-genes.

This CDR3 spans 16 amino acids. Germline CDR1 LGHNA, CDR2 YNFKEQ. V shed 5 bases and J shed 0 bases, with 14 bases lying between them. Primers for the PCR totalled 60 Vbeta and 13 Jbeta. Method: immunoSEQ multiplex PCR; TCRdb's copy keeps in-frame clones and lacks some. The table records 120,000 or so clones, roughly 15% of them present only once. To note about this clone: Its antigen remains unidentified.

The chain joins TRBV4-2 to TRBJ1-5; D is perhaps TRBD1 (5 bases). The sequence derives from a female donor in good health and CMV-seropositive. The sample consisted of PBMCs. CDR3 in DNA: TGTGCCAGCAGCTCGCTCGACGGACATAGCAATCAGCCCCAGCATTTT. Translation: CASSSLDGHSNQPQHF.